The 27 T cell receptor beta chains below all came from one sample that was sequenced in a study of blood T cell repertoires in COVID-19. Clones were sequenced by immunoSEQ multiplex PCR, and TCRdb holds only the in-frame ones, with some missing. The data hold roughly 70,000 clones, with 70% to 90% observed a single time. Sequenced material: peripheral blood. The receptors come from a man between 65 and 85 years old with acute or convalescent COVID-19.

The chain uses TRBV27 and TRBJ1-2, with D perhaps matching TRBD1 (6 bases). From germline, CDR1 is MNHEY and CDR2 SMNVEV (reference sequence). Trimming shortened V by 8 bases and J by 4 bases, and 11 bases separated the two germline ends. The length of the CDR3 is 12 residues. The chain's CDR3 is CASSQGPYGYTF. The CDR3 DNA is TGTGCCAGCTCACAGGGACCCTATGGCTACACCTTC.

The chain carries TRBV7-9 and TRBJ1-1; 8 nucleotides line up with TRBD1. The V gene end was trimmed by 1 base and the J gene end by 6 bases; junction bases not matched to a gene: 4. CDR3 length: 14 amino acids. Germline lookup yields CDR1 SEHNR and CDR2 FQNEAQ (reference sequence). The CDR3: CASSLVQGASEAFF. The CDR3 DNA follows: TGTGCCAGCAGCTTAGTCCAGGGGGCTTCTGAAGCTTTCTTT.

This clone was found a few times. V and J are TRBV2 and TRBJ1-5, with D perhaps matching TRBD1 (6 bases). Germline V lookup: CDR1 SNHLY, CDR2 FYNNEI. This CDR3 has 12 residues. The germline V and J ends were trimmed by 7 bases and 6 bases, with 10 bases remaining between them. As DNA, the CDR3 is TGTGCCAGCACAGGGGAAACTCAGCCCCAGCATTTT. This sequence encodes CASTGETQPQHF.

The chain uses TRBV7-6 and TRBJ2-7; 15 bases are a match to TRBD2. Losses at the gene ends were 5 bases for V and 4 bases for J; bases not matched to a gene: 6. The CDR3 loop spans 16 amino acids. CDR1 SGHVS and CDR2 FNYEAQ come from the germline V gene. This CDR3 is CASSARGTSGGYEQYF. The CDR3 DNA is TGTGCCAGCAGCGCTAGAGGGACTAGCGGGGGGTACGAGCAGTACTTC.

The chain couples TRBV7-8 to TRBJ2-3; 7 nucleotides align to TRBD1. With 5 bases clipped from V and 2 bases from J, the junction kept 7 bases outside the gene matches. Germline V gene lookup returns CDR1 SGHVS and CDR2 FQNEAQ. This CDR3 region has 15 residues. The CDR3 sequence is CASSLGDRFTDTQYF. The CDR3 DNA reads TGTGCCAGCAGCCTGGGGGACAGATTCACAGATACGCAGTATTTT.

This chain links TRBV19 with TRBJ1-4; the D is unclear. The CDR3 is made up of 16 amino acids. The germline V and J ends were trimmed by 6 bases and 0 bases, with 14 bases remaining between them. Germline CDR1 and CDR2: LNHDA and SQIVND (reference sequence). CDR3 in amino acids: CASSEDGITTNEKLFF. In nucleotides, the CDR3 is TGTGCCAGTAGCGAGGACGGGATTACAACTAATGAAAAACTGTTTTTT.

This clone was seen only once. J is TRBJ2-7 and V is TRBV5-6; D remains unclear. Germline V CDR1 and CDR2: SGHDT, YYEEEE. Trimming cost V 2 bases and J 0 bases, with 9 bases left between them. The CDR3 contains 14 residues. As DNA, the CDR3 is TGTGCCAGCAGCTTAGAGATGAACTCCTACGAGCAGTACTTC. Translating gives CASSLEMNSYEQYF.

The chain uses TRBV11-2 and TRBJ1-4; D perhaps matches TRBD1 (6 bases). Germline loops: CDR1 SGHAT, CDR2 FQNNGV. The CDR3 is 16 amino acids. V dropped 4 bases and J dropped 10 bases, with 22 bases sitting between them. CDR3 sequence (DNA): TGTGCCAGCAGCTCCCCCCAGGGGAGCGGTAGAGGAAAACTGTTTTTT. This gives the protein CASSSPQGSGRGKLFF. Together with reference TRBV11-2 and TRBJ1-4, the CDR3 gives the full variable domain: EAGVAQSPRYKIIEKRQSVAFWCNPISGHATLYWYQQILGQGPKLLIQFQNNGVVDDSQLPKDRFSAERLKGVDSTLKIQPAKLEDSAVYLCASSSPQGSGRGKLFFGSGTQLSVL.

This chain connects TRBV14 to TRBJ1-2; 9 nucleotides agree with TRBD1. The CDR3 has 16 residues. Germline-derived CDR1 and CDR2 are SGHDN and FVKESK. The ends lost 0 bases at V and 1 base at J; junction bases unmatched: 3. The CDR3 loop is CASSQDPGQGNYGYTF. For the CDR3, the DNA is TGTGCCAGCAGCCAAGATCCGGGACAGGGTAACTATGGCTACACCTTC.

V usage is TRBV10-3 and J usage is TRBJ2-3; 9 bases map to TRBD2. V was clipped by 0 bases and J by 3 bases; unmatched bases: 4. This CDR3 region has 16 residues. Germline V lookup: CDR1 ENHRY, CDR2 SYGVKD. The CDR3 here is CAISESGGGGTDTQYF. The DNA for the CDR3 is TGTGCCATCAGTGAGTCGGGCGGGGGGGGAACAGATACGCAGTATTTT.

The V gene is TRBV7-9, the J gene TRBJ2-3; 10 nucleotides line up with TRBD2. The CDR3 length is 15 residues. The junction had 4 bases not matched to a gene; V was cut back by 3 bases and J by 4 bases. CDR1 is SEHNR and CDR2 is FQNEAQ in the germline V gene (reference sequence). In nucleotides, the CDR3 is TGTGCCAGCAGCTTTGGTAGCGGGGGGTCAGATACGCAGTATTTT. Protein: CASSFGSGGSDTQYF.

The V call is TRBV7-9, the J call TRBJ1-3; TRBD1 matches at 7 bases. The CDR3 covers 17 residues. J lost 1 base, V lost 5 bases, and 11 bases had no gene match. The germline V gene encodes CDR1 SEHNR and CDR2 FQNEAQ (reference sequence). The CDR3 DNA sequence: TGTGCCAGCAGCCACGGGGTAGGGGGCCGATCTGGAAACACCATATATTTT. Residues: CASSHGVGGRSGNTIYF.

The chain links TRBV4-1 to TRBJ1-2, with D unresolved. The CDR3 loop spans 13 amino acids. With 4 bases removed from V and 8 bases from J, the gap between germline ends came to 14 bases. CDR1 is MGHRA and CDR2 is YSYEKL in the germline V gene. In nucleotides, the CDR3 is TGCGCCAGCAGCCCTGGGCGAACAGAAGGCTACACCTTC. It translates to CASSPGRTEGYTF.

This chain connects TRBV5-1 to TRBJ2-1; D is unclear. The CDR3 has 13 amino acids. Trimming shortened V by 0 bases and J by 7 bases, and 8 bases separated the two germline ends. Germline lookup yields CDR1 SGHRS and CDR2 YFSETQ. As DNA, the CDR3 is TGCGCCAGCAGCTTGGAATTCGGGAATGAGCAGTTCTTC. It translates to CASSLEFGNEQFF.

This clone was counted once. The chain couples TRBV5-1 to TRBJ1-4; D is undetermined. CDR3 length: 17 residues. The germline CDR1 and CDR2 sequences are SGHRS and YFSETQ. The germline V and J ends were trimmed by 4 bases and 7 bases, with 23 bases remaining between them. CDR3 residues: CASSRFGAEDNGEKLFF. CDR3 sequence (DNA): TGCGCCAGCAGCCGGTTCGGCGCCGAAGACAATGGTGAAAAACTGTTTTTT. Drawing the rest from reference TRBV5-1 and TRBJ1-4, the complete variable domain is KAGVTQTPRYLIKTRGQQVTLSCSPISGHRSVSWYQQTPGQGLQFLFEYFSETQRNKGNFPGRFSGRQFSNSRSEMNVSTLELGDSALYLCASSRFGAEDNGEKLFFGSGTQLSVL.

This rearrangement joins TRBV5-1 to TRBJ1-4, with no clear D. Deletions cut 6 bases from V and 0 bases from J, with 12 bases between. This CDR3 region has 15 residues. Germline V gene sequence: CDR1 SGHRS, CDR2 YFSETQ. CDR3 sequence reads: CASKATSATNEKLFF. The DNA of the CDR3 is TGCGCCAGCAAAGCCACTTCTGCAACTAATGAAAAACTGTTTTTT. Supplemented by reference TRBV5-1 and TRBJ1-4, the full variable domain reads KAGVTQTPRYLIKTRGQQVTLSCSPISGHRSVSWYQQTPGQGLQFLFEYFSETQRNKGNFPGRFSGRQFSNSRSEMNVSTLELGDSALYLCASKATSATNEKLFFGSGTQLSVL.

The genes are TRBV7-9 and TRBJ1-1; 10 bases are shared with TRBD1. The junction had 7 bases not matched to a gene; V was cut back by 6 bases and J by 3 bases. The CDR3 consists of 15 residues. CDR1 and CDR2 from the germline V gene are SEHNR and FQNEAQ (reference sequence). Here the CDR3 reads CASRARGTGDTEAFF. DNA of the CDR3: TGTGCCAGCAGAGCTCGAGGGACAGGGGACACTGAAGCTTTCTTT.

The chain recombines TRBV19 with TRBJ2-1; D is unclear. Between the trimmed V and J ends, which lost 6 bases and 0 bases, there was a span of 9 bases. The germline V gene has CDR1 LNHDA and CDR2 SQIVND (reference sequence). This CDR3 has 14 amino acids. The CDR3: CASRRLGSYNEQFF. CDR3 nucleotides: TGTGCCAGTAGGCGACTGGGCTCCTACAATGAGCAGTTCTTC.

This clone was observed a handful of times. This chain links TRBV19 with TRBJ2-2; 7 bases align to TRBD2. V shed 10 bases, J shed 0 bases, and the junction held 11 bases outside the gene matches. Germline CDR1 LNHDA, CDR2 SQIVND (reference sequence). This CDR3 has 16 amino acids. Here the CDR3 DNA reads TGTGCCACCAGTGGAGGGAGCGGGGCGAACACCGGGGAGCTGTTTTTT. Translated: CATSGGSGANTGELFF. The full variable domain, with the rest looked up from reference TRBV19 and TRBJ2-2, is DGGITQSPKYLFRKEGQNVTLSCEQNLNHDAMYWYRQDPGQGLRLIYYSQIVNDFQKGDIAEGYSVSREKKESFPLTVTSAQKNPTAFYLCATSGGSGANTGELFFGEGSRLTVL.

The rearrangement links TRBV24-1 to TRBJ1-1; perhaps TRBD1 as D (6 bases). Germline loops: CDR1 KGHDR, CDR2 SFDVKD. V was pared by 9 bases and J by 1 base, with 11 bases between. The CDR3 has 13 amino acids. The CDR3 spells CATQVTGNTEAFF. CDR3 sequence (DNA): TGTGCCACCCAAGTGACAGGGAACACTGAAGCTTTCTTT.

This CDR3 reads CASSPTVLDSTGELFF. The CDR3 DNA follows: TGCGCCAGCAGCCCGACGGTACTAGATAGCACCGGGGAGCTGTTTTTT. The chain has TRBV5-1 and TRBJ2-2; D possibly corresponds to TRBD2 (5 bases). Germline CDR1 reads SGHRS; CDR2 reads YFSETQ. V dropped 4 bases and J dropped 4 bases, with 17 bases sitting between them. CDR3 length: 16 amino acids.

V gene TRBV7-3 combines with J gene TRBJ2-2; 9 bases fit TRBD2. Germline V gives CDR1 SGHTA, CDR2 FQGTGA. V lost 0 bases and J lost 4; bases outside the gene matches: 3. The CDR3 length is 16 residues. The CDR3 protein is CASSLTAGGGTGELFF. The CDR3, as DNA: TGTGCCAGCAGCTTAACAGCGGGGGGTGGCACCGGGGAGCTGTTTTTT.

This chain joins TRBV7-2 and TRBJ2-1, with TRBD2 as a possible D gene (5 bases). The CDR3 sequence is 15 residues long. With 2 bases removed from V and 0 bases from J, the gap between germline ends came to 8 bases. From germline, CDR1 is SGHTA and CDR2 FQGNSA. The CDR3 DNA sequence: TGTGCCAGCAGCTTACGAGGGAGCTCCTACAATGAGCAGTTCTTC. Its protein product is CASSLRGSSYNEQFF.

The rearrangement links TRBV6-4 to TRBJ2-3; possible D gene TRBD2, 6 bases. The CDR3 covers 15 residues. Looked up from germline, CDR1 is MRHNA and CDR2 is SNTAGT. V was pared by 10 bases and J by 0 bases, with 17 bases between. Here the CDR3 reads CATRLRGASTDTQYF. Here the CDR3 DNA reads TGTGCCACGCGACTTCGCGGGGCTAGCACAGATACGCAGTATTTT.

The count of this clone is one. The CDR3 sequence is CASSPNRVGTEAFF. The CDR3, as DNA: TGTGCCAGCAGTCCTAACAGGGTTGGGACTGAAGCTTTCTTT. The V and J genes are TRBV6-5 and TRBJ1-1; D perhaps matches TRBD1 (6 bases). Germline lookup yields CDR1 MNHEY and CDR2 SVGAGI. The CDR3 covers 14 residues. Trimming left V 5 bases short and J 5 bases short, with 15 bases between.

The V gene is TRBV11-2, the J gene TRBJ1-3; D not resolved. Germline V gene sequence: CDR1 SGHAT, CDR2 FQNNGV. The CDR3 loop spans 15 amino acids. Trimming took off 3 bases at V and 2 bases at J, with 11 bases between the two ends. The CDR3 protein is CASSLQIPPGNTIYF. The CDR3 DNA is TGTGCCAGCAGCTTGCAGATACCCCCTGGAAACACCATATATTTT.

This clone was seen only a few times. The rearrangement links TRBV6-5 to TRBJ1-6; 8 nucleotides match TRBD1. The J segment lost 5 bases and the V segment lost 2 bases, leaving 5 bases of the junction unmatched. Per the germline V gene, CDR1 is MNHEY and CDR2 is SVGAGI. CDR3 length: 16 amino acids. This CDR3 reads CASSYGQGRDNSPLHF. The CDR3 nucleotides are TGTGCCAGCAGTTACGGACAGGGTAGGGATAATTCACCCCTCCACTTT.